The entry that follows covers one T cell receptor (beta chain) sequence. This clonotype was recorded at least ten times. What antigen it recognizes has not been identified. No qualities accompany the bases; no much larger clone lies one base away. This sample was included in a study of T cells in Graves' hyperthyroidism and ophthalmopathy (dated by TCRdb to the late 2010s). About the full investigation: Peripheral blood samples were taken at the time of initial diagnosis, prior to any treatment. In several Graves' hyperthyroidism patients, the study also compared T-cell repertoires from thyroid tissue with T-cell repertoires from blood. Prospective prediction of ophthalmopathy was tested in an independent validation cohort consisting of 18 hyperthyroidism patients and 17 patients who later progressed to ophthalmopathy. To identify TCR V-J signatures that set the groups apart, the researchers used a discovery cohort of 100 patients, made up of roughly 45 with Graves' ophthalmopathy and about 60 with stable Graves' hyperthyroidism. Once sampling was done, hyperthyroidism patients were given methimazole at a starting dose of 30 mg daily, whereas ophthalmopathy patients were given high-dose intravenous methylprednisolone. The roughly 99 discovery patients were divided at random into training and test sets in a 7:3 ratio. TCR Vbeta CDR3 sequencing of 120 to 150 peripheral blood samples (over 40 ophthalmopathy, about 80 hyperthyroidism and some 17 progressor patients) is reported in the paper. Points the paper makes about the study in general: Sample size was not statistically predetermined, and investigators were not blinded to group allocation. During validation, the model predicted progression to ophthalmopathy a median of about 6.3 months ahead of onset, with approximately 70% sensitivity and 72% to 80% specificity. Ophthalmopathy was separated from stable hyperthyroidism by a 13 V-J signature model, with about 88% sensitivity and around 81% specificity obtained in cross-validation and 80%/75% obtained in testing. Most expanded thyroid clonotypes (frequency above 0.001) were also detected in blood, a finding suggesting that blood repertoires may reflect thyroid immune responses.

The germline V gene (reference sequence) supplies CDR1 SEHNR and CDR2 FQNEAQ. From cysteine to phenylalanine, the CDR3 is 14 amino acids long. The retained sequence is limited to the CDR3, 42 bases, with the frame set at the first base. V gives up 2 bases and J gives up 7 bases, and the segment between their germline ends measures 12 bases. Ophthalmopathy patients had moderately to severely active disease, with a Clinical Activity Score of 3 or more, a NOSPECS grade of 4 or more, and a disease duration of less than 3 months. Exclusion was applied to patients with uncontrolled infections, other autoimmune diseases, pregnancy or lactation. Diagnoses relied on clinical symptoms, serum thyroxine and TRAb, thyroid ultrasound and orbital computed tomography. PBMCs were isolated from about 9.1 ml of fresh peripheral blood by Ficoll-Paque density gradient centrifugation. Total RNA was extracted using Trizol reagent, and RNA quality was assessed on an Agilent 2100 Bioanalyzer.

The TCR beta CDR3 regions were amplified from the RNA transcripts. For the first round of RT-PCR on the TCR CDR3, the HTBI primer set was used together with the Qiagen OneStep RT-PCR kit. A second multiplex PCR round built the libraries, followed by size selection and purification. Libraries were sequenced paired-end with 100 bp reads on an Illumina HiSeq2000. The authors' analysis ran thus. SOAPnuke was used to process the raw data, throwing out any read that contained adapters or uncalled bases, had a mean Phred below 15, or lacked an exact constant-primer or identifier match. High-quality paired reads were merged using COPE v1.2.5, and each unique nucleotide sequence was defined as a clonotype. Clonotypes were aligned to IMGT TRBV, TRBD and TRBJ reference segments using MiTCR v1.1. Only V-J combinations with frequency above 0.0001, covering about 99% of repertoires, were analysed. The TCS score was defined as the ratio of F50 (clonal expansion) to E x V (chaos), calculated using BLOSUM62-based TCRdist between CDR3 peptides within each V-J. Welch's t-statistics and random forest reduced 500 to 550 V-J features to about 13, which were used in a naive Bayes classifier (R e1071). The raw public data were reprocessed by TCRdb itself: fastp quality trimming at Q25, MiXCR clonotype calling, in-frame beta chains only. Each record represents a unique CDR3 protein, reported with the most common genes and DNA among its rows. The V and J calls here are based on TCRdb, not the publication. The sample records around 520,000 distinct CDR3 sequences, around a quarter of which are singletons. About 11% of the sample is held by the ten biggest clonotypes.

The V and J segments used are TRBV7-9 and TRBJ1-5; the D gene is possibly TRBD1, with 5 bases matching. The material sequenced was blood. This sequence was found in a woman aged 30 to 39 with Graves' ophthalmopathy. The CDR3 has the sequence CASSLRGEEQPQHF. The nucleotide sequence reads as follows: TGTGCCAGCAGCTTACGGGGCGAGGAGCAGCCCCAGCATTTT.